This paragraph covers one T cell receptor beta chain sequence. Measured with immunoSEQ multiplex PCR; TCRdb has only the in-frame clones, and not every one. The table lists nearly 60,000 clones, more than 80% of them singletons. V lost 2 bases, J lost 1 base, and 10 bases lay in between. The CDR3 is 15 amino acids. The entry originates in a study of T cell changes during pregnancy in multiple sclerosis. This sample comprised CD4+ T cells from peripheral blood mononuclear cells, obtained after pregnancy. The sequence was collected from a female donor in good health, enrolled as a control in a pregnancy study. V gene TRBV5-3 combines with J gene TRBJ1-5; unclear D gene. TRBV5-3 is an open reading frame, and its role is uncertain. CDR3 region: CARSLSSESNQPQHF. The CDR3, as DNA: TGTGCCAGAAGCTTAAGTTCGGAGAGCAATCAGCCCCAGCATTTT.